Following are 20 T cell receptor beta chains from one sample sequenced in a study of cytomegalovirus exposure and HLA in healthy donors. Using immunoSEQ multiplex PCR, the repertoire was profiled, and TCRdb retains in-frame clones only, with some absent. The repertoire holds 150,000 to 200,000 clones, with roughly 82% as singletons. The sequenced material came from PBMCs. The receptors originated from a woman aged 18-29 years in good health and CMV-seronegative.

This clone has just one count. The genes are TRBV5-6 and TRBJ2-1; unclear D gene. CDR3 size: 14 residues. The germline CDR1 and CDR2 sequences are SGHDT and YYEEEE. V lost 3 bases and J lost 2, with 9 bases in between. CDR3 coding DNA: TGTGCCAGCAGCTCCTACACTACCTACAATGAGCAGTTCTTC. The encoded protein is CASSSYTTYNEQFF. Full variable domain (missing parts from reference TRBV5-6 and TRBJ2-1): DAGVTQSPTHLIKTRGQQVTLRCSPKSGHDTVSWYQQALGQGPQFIFQYYEEEERQRGNFPDRFSGHQFPNYSSELNVNALLLGDSALYLCASSSYTTYNEQFFGPGTRLTVL.

CDR3 loop: CASRAGQGFTEAFF. The CDR3 DNA reads TGTGCCAGCAGGGCAGGACAGGGCTTTACTGAAGCTTTCTTT. This chain joins TRBV2 and TRBJ1-1; 8 nucleotides line up with TRBD1. This CDR3 has 14 amino acids. Germline CDR1 reads SNHLY; CDR2 reads FYNNEI. The J segment lost 5 bases and the V segment lost 6 bases, leaving 8 bases of the junction unmatched.

This rearrangement joins TRBV21-1 to TRBJ2-2; the table assigns TRBD1, which was not confirmed against the DNA. TRBV21-1 is labeled a pseudogene. CDR3 length equals 16 residues. The CDR3 reads CASSVFRDRDAGELFF. The CDR3, as DNA: TGTGCCAGCAGCGTATTCCGGGACAGGGACGCCGGGGAGCTGTTTTTT.

J is TRBJ1-1 and V is TRBV19; D remains ambiguous. The CDR3 runs to 13 residues. The germline V gene encodes CDR1 LNHDA and CDR2 SQIVND (reference sequence). Trimming shortened V by 1 base and J by 1 base, and 4 bases separated the two germline ends. The chain's CDR3 is CASSIGQNTEAFF. DNA for the CDR3: TGTGCCAGTAGTATAGGACAGAACACTGAAGCTTTCTTT.

The rearrangement uses TRBV14 and TRBJ2-7; 8 positions match TRBD2. The CDR3 consists of 16 residues. From germline, CDR1 is SGHDN and CDR2 FVKESK. Trimming took 1 base from V and 2 from J; bases not matched to a gene: 7. The CDR3 reads CASSQGSGRATYEQYF. Here the CDR3 DNA reads TGTGCCAGCAGCCAAGGGTCCGGGAGGGCCACCTACGAGCAGTACTTC.

This rearrangement joins TRBV6-1 to TRBJ2-5; 7 nucleotides align to TRBD2. Germline values: CDR1 MNHNS, CDR2 SASEGT. The CDR3 has 13 amino acids. J was trimmed by 4 bases and V by 7 bases; bases with no gene match: 6. The CDR3 loop is CASTRTGGETQYF. The DNA for the CDR3 is TGTGCCAGCACCCGTACGGGGGGAGAGACCCAGTACTTC.

The chain couples TRBV9 to TRBJ2-2; no firm D call. The germline V gene encodes CDR1 SGDLS and CDR2 YYNGEE. Trimming removed 1 base from V and 3 bases from J, with 7 bases in between. This CDR3 spans 14 amino acids. The DNA for the CDR3 is TGTGCCAGCAGCGTATACATCGACACCGGGGAGCTGTTTTTT. It specifies CASSVYIDTGELFF.

Comments on this clone: The junction does not match germline at one end; this may be a read error. This chain connects TRBV5-4 to TRBJ2-3; TRBD1 aligns across 8 bases. The germline V gene has CDR1 SGHNT and CDR2 YYREEE (reference sequence). The CDR3 is 15 residues long. The CDR3 protein is CASNLDRAATDTQYF. The CDR3 region has the DNA TGTGCCAGCAACTTGGACAGGGCGGCCACAGATACGCAGTATTTT.

V is TRBV11-2 and J is TRBJ1-1; no reliable D call. This CDR3 contains 15 residues. The V gene lost 5 bases and the J gene lost 5 bases, with 18 bases spanning the gap. CDR1 is SGHAT, CDR2 FQNNGV, per germline. The CDR3 loop reads CASSPGRRLRTEAFF. The DNA for the CDR3 is TGTGCCAGCAGCCCGGGTAGGCGGTTAAGAACTGAAGCTTTCTTT.

V is TRBV4-2 and J is TRBJ2-1, with 9 bases lining up with TRBD2. V lost 1 base, J lost 0 bases, and 1 base stayed unmatched. CDR1 and CDR2 from the germline V gene are LGHNA and YNFKEQ. This CDR3 spans 16 amino acids. The CDR3: CASSQGTSDSYNEQFF. CDR3 in DNA: TGTGCCAGCAGCCAAGGGACTAGCGACTCCTACAATGAGCAGTTCTTC.

V usage is TRBV5-1 and J usage is TRBJ2-7; 8 bases align to TRBD2. Germline assignment: CDR1 SGHRS and CDR2 YFSETQ. This CDR3 is built from 14 residues. V lost 4 bases and J lost 9; bases outside the gene matches: 12. This CDR3 reads CASSPQTSEGVQYF. The CDR3, as DNA: TGCGCCAGCAGCCCACAGACTAGCGAAGGGGTGCAGTACTTC.

This clone was seen once. This sequence joins TRBV29-1 and TRBJ1-2; maybe TRBD1 (5 bases). Deletions cut 2 bases from V and 4 bases from J, with 8 bases between. The CDR3 length is 12 residues. Germline values: CDR1 SQVTM, CDR2 ANQGSEA. The CDR3 protein is CSVERGTYGYTF. The CDR3 region has the DNA TGCAGCGTTGAACGGGGGACCTATGGCTACACCTTC.

The chain recombines TRBV7-2 with TRBJ2-1; 7 nucleotides align to TRBD2. The V gene's germline CDR1 is SGHTA and CDR2 FQGNSA. The CDR3 loop spans 15 amino acids. V lost 6 bases to trimming and J lost 9 bases; unmatched junction nucleotides: 14. CDR3 sequence (DNA): TGTGCCAGCAGTTTTGTTGAGGGAGGGCCCTTTGAGCAGTTCTTC. Its protein product is CASSFVEGGPFEQFF.

The V and J genes are TRBV7-3 and TRBJ2-7; 7 nucleotides line up with TRBD1. CDR3 size: 12 residues. V shed 5 bases, J shed 3 bases, and the junction held 1 base outside the gene matches. Germline V CDR1 and CDR2: SGHTA, FQGTGA. CDR3 bases: TGTGCCAGCAGCCCAGGGGGCTACGAGCAGTACTTC. It specifies CASSPGGYEQYF. Filled out from reference TRBV7-3 and TRBJ2-7, the complete variable domain reads GAGVSQTPSNKVTEKGKYVELRCDPISGHTALYWYRQSLGQGPEFLIYFQGTGAADDSGLPNDRFFAVRPEGSVSTLKIQRTERGDSAVYLCASSPGGYEQYFGPGTRLTVT.

For this clone: An end of the junction differs from the germline gene, which may be a read error. The V gene is TRBV10-3, the J gene TRBJ2-3, with 10 bases fitting TRBD1. Germline CDR1 and CDR2: ENHRY and SYGVKD. The CDR3 runs to 15 residues. This chain's CDR3 is CASSDGTGDTDTQYF. The CDR3 bases are TGTGCCAGCAGTGACGGGACAGGGGACACAGATACGCAGTATTTT.

This rearrangement joins TRBV6-1 to TRBJ2-7, with TRBD1 matching 7 bases. The CDR3 spans 15 residues. Germline CDR1 MNHNS, CDR2 SASEGT. Unmatched junction bases numbered 4, after V lost 1 base and J lost 1 base. For the CDR3, the DNA is TGTGCCAGCAGTGAAGGACAGGGAGCTTCCTACGAGCAGTACTTC. This translates into CASSEGQGASYEQYF.

V is TRBV18 and J is TRBJ1-1; 7 positions agree with TRBD1. CDR1 and CDR2 (germline): KGHSH, LQKENI. The length of the CDR3 is 13 residues. V lost 3 bases and J lost 9; bases outside the gene matches: 7. The CDR3 DNA reads TGTGCCAGCTCACCCAAACAGGGGAGGCAAGCTTTCTTT. Protein product: CASSPKQGRQAFF.

The V gene is TRBV27, the J gene TRBJ1-1; 7 bases map to TRBD1. The CDR3 is 16 amino acids. The V gene end was trimmed by 2 bases and the J gene end by 8 bases; junction bases not matched to a gene: 14. In germline, CDR1 is MNHEY, CDR2 SMNVEV (reference sequence). CDR3 sequence: CASSLNSRTGRKEAFF. The DNA of the CDR3 is TGTGCCAGCAGTTTAAATTCCCGGACAGGCAGAAAGGAAGCTTTCTTT.

The chain couples TRBV7-9 to TRBJ1-2, with 7 bases fitting TRBD1. J gave up 2 bases and V 0 bases, and 3 bases lay outside the gene matches. The V gene's germline CDR1 is SEHNR and CDR2 FQNEAQ (reference sequence). The CDR3 consists of 15 residues. The CDR3 region is CASSLAETGNYGYTF. The CDR3 DNA reads as TGTGCCAGCAGCTTAGCGGAGACAGGGAACTATGGCTACACCTTC.

This clone was picked up a small number of times. The DNA of the CDR3 is TGTGCCTGGAGTCCCACGACAGCTAACTCTGGAAACACCATATATTTT. Translated: CAWSPTTANSGNTIYF. The chain recombines TRBV30 with TRBJ1-3, with D tentatively TRBD1 (5 bases). Germline CDR1 reads GTSNPN; CDR2 reads SVGIG (reference sequence). This CDR3 spans 16 amino acids. V dropped 2 bases and J dropped 0 bases, with 14 bases sitting between them.